The following is a TCR beta chain sequence with its context. Its antigen target is currently unknown. There are no base qualities to consult, and no much larger clone falls within one base. The CDR3 goes from the cysteine to the phenylalanine over 16 residues. Here the CDR3 DNA is all that survives: 48 bases in frame from base 1. Sequences SGHNT (CDR1) and YYREEE (CDR2) are obtained from the germline V gene (reference sequence). V trim: 0 bases; J trim: 4 bases; unmatched bases: 3. For sequencing of the TCRbeta CDR3 region, genomic DNA was extracted from the sorted cells. The immunoSEQ Assay was used to sequence the TCRbeta CDR3 regions. TCRdb retrieved this table from immuneACCESS and kept in-frame rearrangements only. Not all clones are present; in checked studies, unresolved V genes account for under half, and no reason is known for the remainder. The sample contains nearly 90,000 clones, around 87% of them found a single time. The top ten clones comprise under 2% of the sample.

This record comes from a study of OX40 agonist ivuxolimab in advanced cancers. Regarding the complete study: The costimulatory receptor OX40 (CD134) was targeted by ivuxolimab, a fully human IgG2 agonistic monoclonal antibody. Intravenous ivuxolimab was administered to patients every 2 weeks at six dose levels: 0.01, 0.1, 0.3, 1.5, 3 and 10 mg/kg. Of the approximately 50 patients in dose escalation, about 20 had hepatocellular carcinoma, approximately 15 had melanoma, 9 had renal cell carcinoma and 9 had head and neck cancer. In the dose-escalation cohort, approximately 83% of patients were male, and the mean age was roughly 60 years with a range of about 20 to 80. Prior anti-PD-1, anti-PD-L1 or anti-CTLA-4 therapy was permitted, and approximately 42% of dose-escalation patients had received checkpoint inhibitors. Partial responses occurred in three dose-escalation patients, of whom one had hepatocellular carcinoma and two had cutaneous melanoma. The point of sequencing TCRbeta in the periphery was to test whether ivuxolimab changed TCR sequence diversity and drove clonal T-cell expansion. The paper reports the monotherapy dose-escalation portion (N = 52 patients) of the phase I ivuxolimab trial. Results the study describes overall, beyond this receptor: In partial responders in the 0.1-3.0 mg/kg groups, normalized peripheral clonal expansion was found to be among the lowest, especially among CD8+ T cells. Low levels of normalized T-cell clonal expansion were also shown by some nonresponding patients. At doses from 0.1 to 3.0 mg/kg, clonal expansion was seen in both CD4+ and CD8+ blood T cells between baseline and week 6. After ivuxolimab, CD8+ T cells had more expanded clones than CD4+ T cells on average. The antigen specificity of the peripheral T cells that underwent clonal expansion was not determined.

The trial excluded patients who had a history of autoimmune disease or were on systemic immunosuppression. Peripheral blood for TCR sequencing was collected from all dose cohorts at baseline, on cycle 4 day 1, and on cycle 7 day 1. The samples were taken from a phase I, first-in-human, multicenter, open-label dose-escalation trial of ivuxolimab. Adults with locally advanced or metastatic melanoma, renal cell, hepatocellular, or head and neck squamous cell carcinoma were enrolled in the trial. Before TCR sequencing, CD4+ and CD8+ T cells were separately sorted from peripheral blood. Recombination joined TRBV5-4 with TRBJ2-5; 13 bases in the middle match TRBD2. The sequence derives from an adult with an advanced solid tumor such as melanoma, head and neck, liver or kidney cancer. The specimen comprised CD4+ or CD8+ T cells sorted from blood, sampled in a trial of the OX40 agonist ivuxolimab. The nucleotide sequence is given as TGTGCCAGCAGCTTGGGACTAGCGGGAGGAGGAGAGACCCAGTACTTC. The resulting protein is CASSLGLAGGGETQYF.